The clone carrying this TCR beta chain was observed a few times. Its antigen is unidentified. This entry belongs to a study of beta chain features in type 1 diabetes. Looking at the study overall: Sorted cells numbering around 100,000,000 were examined across all samples. Study-wide findings and caveats: Insertion counts at VDJ junctions were lower in type 1 diabetes patients, who also showed more deletions there. Type 1 diabetes patients showed a moderate but significant shortening of TCRB CDR3s in all four CD4+ subsets.

The CDR3 covers 15 residues. V gave up 4 bases and J gave up 0 bases; unmatched junction bases: 1. Germline-derived CDR1 and CDR2 are MNHEY and SVGAGI. The whole isolated RNA underwent reverse transcription, so sequencing captured expressed TCRB transcripts. Data came from immunoSEQ multiplex PCR; TCRdb stores just in-frame clones and leaves some out. The data hold some 900,000 clones, with roughly 15% observed a single time. Once sorted, every population was more than 95% pure. The sequence was collected from a woman younger than 35 in good health. Sequencing was carried out using naive CD4+ T cells from blood. The chain couples TRBV6-5 to TRBJ2-1; TRBD1 agrees at 9 bases. The CDR3 sequence: CASSSTGGSYNEQFF. Here the CDR3 DNA reads TGTGCCAGCAGTTCGACAGGGGGCTCCTACAATGAGCAGTTCTTC.